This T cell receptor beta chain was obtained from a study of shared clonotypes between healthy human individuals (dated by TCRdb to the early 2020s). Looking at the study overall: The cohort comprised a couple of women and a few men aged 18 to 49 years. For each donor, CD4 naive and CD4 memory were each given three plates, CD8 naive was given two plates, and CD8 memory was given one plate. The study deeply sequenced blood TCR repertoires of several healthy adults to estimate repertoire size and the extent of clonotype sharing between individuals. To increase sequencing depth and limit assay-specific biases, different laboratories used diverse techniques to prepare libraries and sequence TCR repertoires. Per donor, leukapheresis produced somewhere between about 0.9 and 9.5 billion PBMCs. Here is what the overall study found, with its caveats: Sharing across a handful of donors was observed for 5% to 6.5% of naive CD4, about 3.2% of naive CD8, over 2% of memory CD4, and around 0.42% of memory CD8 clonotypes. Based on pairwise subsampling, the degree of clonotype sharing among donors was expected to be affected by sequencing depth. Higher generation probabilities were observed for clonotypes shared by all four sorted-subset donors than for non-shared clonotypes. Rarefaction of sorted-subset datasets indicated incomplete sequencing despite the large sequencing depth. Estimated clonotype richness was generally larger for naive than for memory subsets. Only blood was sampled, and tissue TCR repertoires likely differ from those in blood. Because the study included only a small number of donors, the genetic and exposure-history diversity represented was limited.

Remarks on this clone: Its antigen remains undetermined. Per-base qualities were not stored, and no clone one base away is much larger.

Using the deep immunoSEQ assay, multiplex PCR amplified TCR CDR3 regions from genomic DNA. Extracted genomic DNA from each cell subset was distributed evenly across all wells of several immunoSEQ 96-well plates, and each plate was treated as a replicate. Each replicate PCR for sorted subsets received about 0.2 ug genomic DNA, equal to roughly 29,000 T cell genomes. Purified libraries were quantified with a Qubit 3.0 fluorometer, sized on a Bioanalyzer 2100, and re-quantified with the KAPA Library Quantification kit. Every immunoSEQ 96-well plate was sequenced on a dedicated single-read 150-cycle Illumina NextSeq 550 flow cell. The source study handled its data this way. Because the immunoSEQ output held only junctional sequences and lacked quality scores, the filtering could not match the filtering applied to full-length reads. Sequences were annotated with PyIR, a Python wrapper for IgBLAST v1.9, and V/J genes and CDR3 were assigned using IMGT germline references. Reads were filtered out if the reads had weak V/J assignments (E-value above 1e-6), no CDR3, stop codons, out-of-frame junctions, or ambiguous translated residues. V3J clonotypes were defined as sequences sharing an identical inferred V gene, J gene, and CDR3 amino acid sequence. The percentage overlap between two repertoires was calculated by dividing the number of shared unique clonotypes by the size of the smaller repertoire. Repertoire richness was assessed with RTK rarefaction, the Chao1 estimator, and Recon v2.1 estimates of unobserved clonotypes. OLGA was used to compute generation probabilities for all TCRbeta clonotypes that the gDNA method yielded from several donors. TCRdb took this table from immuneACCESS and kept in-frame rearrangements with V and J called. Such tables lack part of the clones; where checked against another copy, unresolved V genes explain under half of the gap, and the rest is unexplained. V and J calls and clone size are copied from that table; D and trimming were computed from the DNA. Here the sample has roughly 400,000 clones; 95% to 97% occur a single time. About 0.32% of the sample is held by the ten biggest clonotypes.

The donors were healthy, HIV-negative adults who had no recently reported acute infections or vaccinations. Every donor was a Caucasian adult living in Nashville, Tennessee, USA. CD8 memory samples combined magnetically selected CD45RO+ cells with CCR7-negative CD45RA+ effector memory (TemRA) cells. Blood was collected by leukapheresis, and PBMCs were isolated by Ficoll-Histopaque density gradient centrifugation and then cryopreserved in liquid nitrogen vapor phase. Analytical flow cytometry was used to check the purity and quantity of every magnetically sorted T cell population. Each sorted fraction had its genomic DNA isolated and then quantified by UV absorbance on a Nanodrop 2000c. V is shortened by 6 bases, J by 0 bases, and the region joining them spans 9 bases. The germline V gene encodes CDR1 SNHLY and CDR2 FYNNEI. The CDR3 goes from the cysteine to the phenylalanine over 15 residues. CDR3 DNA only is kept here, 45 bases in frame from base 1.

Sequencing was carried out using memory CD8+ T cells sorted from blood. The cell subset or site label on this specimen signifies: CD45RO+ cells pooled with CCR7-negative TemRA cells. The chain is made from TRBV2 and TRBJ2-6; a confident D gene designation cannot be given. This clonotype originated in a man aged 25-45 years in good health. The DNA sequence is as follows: TGTGCCAGCAGGAGGAACAGCTCTGGGGCCAACGTCCTGACTTTC. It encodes CASRRNSSGANVLTF.